The source of this T cell receptor beta chain is a study of CD8+ T cells in alopecia areata. The study, taken as a whole, reports: Expanded CD8+ clones among the top 100, and scalp clonality, were significantly decreased by tofacitinib.

The sample holds one count of this clone. Antigen: not known. CDR1 is SGHVS, CDR2 FNYEAQ, per germline. The V gene lost 1 base and the J gene lost 1 base, with 12 bases spanning the gap. The CDR3 length is 16 residues. RNA extraction was followed by reverse transcription into cDNA, which acted as the sequencing template. Using immunoSEQ multiplex PCR, the repertoire was profiled, and TCRdb retains in-frame clones only, with some absent. The data contain around 150,000 clones, approximately 80% of them singletons. Treatment indicated: oral pan-JAK inhibitor, 5-10 mg twice daily. The chain employs TRBV7-6 and TRBJ2-3; D might be TRBD2 (5 bases). The sequence derives from a human donor with alopecia areata. The material was CD8+ T cells sorted from blood, obtained at week 4, from a patient treated with tofacitinib. CDR3 bases: TGTGCCAGCAGCTTAGAAAGCGGACCTCGCACAGATACGCAGTATTTT. This sequence encodes CASSLESGPRTDTQYF.